A selection of T cell receptor beta chains follows, all from one sample in a study of T cell repertoires in ileal Crohn's disease. Here immunoSEQ multiplex PCR was the method, and the copy in TCRdb shows in-frame clones only, minus some. The repertoire holds more than 60,000 clones, with roughly nine tenths as singletons. The sequencing input was ileal tissue. These receptors came from an adult with Crohn's disease. Each CDR3 is given with its conserved first and last residue. Each record gives: D gene, clone size, V gene, J gene, CDR3 protein, CDR3 DNA. A D gene is named only where the DNA matches it firmly. Clone size is stated in some rows and not others, as once, few, many or a class when expanded.

>TRBD1|-|TRBV4-3|TRBJ2-1
CASSQEGQGHNEQFF
TGCGCCAGCAGCCAAGAGGGACAGGGGCACAATGAGCAGTTCTTC
>TRBD1|-|TRBV6-4|TRBJ1-5
CASSEQGLSNQPQHF
TGTGCCAGCAGTGAACAGGGGCTGAGCAATCAGCCCCAGCATTTT
>-|-|TRBV28|TRBJ1-6
CASSLGHSNSPLHF
TGTGCCAGCAGTTTGGGACACTCTAATTCACCCCTCCACTTT
>TRBD1|-|TRBV28|TRBJ1-1
CASSLPQGRTEAFF
TGTGCCAGCAGTTTACCACAGGGGAGGACTGAAGCTTTCTTT
>TRBD1|-|TRBV6-5|TRBJ2-7
CASSSGGEQYF
TGTGCCAGCAGTTCAGGGGGCGAGCAGTACTTC
>-|-|TRBV18|TRBJ1-2
CASSLDQIGGGGYTF
TGTGCCAGCTCACTAGACCAAATCGGGGGAGGTGGCTACACCTTC
>-|-|TRBV4-1|TRBJ1-6
CASSQDRAGIGSPLHF
TGCGCCAGCAGCCAAGATAGGGCAGGGATTGGCTCACCCCTCCACTTT
>-|-|TRBV7-2|TRBJ2-2
CASSPNRANTGELFF
TGTGCCAGCAGCCCCAACAGGGCTAACACCGGGGAGCTGTTTTTT
>-|-|TRBV6-6|TRBJ1-5
CASSRDQGRIEPQHF
TGTGCCAGCAGCCGAGACCAAGGCAGGATCGAGCCCCAGCATTTT
>-|-|TRBV7-3|TRBJ2-5
CASSLGGVAGTQYF
TGTGCCAGCAGCTTAGGCGGAGTCGCGGGGACCCAGTACTTC
>-|once|TRBV14|TRBJ1-2
CASSQDIAGLGYTF
TGTGCCAGCAGCCAAGATATCGCGGGTTTGGGCTACACCTTC
>TRBD1|-|TRBV7-2|TRBJ1-2
CASSRTTGTVGGYTF
TGTGCCAGCAGCCGGACCACCGGGACAGTCGGTGGCTACACCTTC
>-|-|TRBV14|TRBJ2-3
CASSQAGSSTDTQYF
TGTGCCAGCAGCCAAGCGGGATCCTCCACAGATACGCAGTATTTT
>-|-|TRBV6-5|TRBJ2-2
CASSSQETGELFF
TGTGCCAGCAGTTCCCAGGAAACCGGGGAGCTGTTTTTT
>-|few|TRBV19|TRBJ1-5
CASSIPRGGNQPQHF
TGTGCCAGTAGTATCCCCAGGGGAGGCAATCAGCCCCAGCATTTT
>-|-|TRBV4-3|TRBJ2-1
CASSQDWRGVIEQFF
TGCGCCAGCAGCCAAGATTGGCGGGGCGTCATCGAGCAGTTCTTC
>-|-|TRBV7-6|TRBJ2-2
CASGGDTGELFF
TGTGCCAGCGGAGGGGACACCGGGGAGCTGTTTTTT
>-|once|TRBV29-1|TRBJ2-1
CSAYRAYNEQFF
TGCAGCGCCTACAGGGCCTACAATGAGCAGTTCTTC
>-|-|TRBV27|TRBJ1-4
CASSLYGQGSMIEKLFF
TGTGCCAGCAGTTTATATGGGCAGGGAAGTATGATTGAAAAACTGTTTTTT
>TRBD1|-|TRBV15|TRBJ1-5
CATSRVSPGQGGMSQHF
TGTGCCACCAGCAGAGTCTCCCCTGGACAGGGGGGTATGTCCCAGCATTTT
>-|-|TRBV5-4|TRBJ2-1
CASSLGADFSNEQFF
TGTGCCAGCAGCTTGGGGGCGGACTTTTCCAATGAGCAGTTCTTC
>-|-|TRBV19|TRBJ1-4
CASSMMGQGSATNEKLFF
TGTGCCAGTAGTATGATGGGACAAGGTTCGGCAACTAATGAAAAACTGTTTTTT
>TRBD1|-|TRBV5-1|TRBJ1-2
CASSYGQGRNYGYTF
TGCGCCAGCAGCTATGGACAGGGTCGTAACTATGGCTACACCTTC
>-|-|TRBV25-1|TRBJ2-2
CASSADSLNTGELFF
TGTGCCAGCAGTGCGGACTCCTTGAACACCGGGGAGCTGTTTTTT
>-|-|TRBV5-1|TRBJ1-3
CASSLQNALTGSSGNTIYF
TGCGCCAGCAGCTTGCAGAATGCTTTAACAGGGAGCTCTGGAAACACCATATATTTT
>TRBD1|-|TRBV7-2|TRBJ2-7
CASSVPSGTGNLEQYF
TGTGCCAGCAGCGTACCCTCCGGGACAGGGAATCTCGAGCAGTACTTC
>TRBD2|-|TRBV13|TRBJ2-2
CASTLAGDNRELFF
TGTGCCAGCACCCTAGCGGGGGACAACCGGGAGCTGTTTTTT
>-|-|TRBV30|TRBJ1-5
CAWSRTVNNQPQHF
TGTGCCTGGAGTCGGACAGTTAACAATCAGCCCCAGCATTTT
>-|-|TRBV10-2|TRBJ1-4
CASSESVVGVKFF
TGCGCCAGCAGTGAGTCGGTCGTAGGGGTAAAATTTTTT
>-|-|TRBV2|TRBJ1-1
CASSPWSVSTEAFF
TGTGCCAGCAGTCCATGGTCGGTGAGCACTGAAGCTTTCTTT
>-|-|TRBV9|TRBJ2-3
CASSYTDTQYF
TGTGCCAGCAGCTACACAGATACGCAGTATTTT
>TRBD1|-|TRBV7-9|TRBJ1-2
CASSLRRDRATLGHGYTF
TGTGCCAGCAGCTTAAGGCGTGACAGGGCCACATTGGGCCATGGCTACACCTTC
>TRBD1|-|TRBV30|TRBJ1-5
CAWRITGVWPQHF
TGTGCCTGGAGAATCACAGGGGTTTGGCCCCAGCATTTT
>-|-|TRBV5-1|TRBJ2-7
CASSPERSYEQYF
TGCGCCAGCAGCCCAGAGAGGAGCTACGAGCAGTACTTC
>-|once|TRBV5-4|TRBJ1-1
CASSLTGQNTEAFF
TGTGCCAGCAGCTTAACGGGACAGAACACTGAAGCTTTCTTT
>-|few|TRBV11-3|TRBJ1-1
CASRTGQYEAFF
TGTGCCAGCAGGACAGGACAGTACGAAGCTTTCTTT
>TRBD1|-|TRBV19|TRBJ1-1
CASTTLTGMITEAFF
TGTGCCAGTACTACCTTGACAGGGATGATAACTGAAGCTTTCTTT
>-|few|TRBV28|TRBJ1-1
CATDQVNTEAFF
TGTGCCACCGACCAGGTGAACACTGAAGCTTTCTTT
>-|-|TRBV6-6|TRBJ2-1
CASSSEPYNEQFF
TGTGCCAGCAGTTCGGAGCCGTACAATGAGCAGTTCTTC
>TRBD2|-|TRBV7-2|TRBJ2-3
CASSHPGLAVGDTQYF
TGTGCCAGCAGCCACCCAGGACTAGCGGTCGGAGATACGCAGTATTTT
>TRBD1|few|TRBV11-3|TRBJ2-1
CASSLGAGTAFNEQFF
TGTGCCAGCAGCTTAGGGGCCGGGACAGCCTTCAATGAGCAGTTCTTC
>-|-|TRBV28|TRBJ2-2
CASSRGTGELFF
TGTGCCAGCAGTCGGGGCACCGGGGAGCTGTTTTTT
>-|-|TRBV14|TRBJ2-4
CASSQERGLGAKNIQYF
TGTGCCAGCAGCCAAGAGAGAGGGCTTGGAGCCAAAAACATTCAGTACTTC
>-|few|TRBV4-2|TRBJ2-1
CASTSKGASGGGEQFF
TGTGCCAGCACTAGCAAGGGGGCCTCCGGGGGTGGTGAGCAGTTCTTC
>TRBD2|once|TRBV19|TRBJ2-7
CASRNRSSGTYEQYF
TGTGCCAGTAGAAATAGGTCTAGCGGAACCTACGAGCAGTACTTC
>-|-|TRBV5-1|TRBJ2-1
CASRGGPDRFF
TGCGCCAGCCGAGGCGGCCCCGACAGGTTCTTC
>-|-|TRBV14|TRBJ2-1
CASTLGGRNEQFF
TGTGCCAGCACCCTCGGAGGACGCAATGAGCAGTTCTTC
>-|-|TRBV20-1|TRBJ1-1
CSASRGTEAFF
TGCAGTGCTAGTCGGGGTACTGAAGCTTTCTTT